The 11 T cell receptor beta chains below come from one sample, sequenced in a study of early T cells in non-severe SARS-CoV-2 infection. Using its own MiXCR run on the 5' RACE reads, TCRdb lists one record per CDR3 protein. The table lists tens of thousands of distinct CDR3 sequences, around an eighth of them singletons, with 4.8% in the top ten. The sample was whole blood. These receptors originate from an adult who was a healthcare worker with PCR-confirmed SARS-CoV-2 infection or an uninfected control (not recorded which).

This clonotype was recorded at least ten times. The chain links TRBV18 to TRBJ1-3; 7 bases match TRBD1. CDR3 size: 14 residues. V lost 3 bases, J lost 4 bases, and 3 bases stayed unmatched. The germline gives CDR1 KGHSH, CDR2 LQKENI. CDR3 sequence reads: CASSPDRAGNTIYF. CDR3 nucleotide sequence: TGTGCCAGCTCACCTGACAGGGCGGGAAACACCATATATTTT.

This clonotype is medium-sized (0.01 to 0.1%). The chain is built from TRBV20-1 and TRBJ2-7, with TRBD2 matching over 7 bases. The CDR3 totals 16 residues. The germline CDR1 and CDR2 sequences are DFQATT and SNEGSKA (reference sequence). V was pared by 1 base and J by 0 bases, with 9 bases of the junction left unmatched. The chain's CDR3 is CSARVLAVLTSYEQYF. Written as DNA, the CDR3 is TGCAGTGCTAGAGTCCTAGCGGTCCTTACCTCCTACGAGCAGTACTTC.

The DNA for the CDR3 is TGTGCCAGCACCCAACCCGACCGAGGTCACAACGAGCAGTACTTC. Encoded protein: CASTQPDRGHNEQYF. J is TRBJ2-7 and V is TRBV12-3 or TRBV12-4; D gene unclear. V was trimmed by 7 bases and J by 5 bases, leaving 21 bases between them. The CDR3 sequence is 15 residues long.

As to this clonotype: Given a much more abundant clone one base away, this may be a read error. This chain uses TRBV10-3 with TRBJ2-1, with D hard to call. This CDR3 has 15 residues. Germline V CDR1 and CDR2: ENHRY, SYGVKD. The CDR3 loop is CAISASDVSYNEQSF. The CDR3 region has the DNA TGTGCCATCAGTGCGTCGGATGTTTCCTACAATGAGCAGTCCTTC.

This clonotype has a count of ten or more. The chain combines TRBV5-1 with TRBJ2-7, with no clear D. The CDR3 consists of 13 residues. Germline CDR1 reads SGHRS; CDR2 reads YFSETQ. V was cut by 3 bases and J by 6 bases, with 13 bases left in between. CDR3 loop: CASSSNLVSEQYF. For the CDR3, the DNA is TGCGCCAGCAGCTCGAACCTAGTGTCCGAGCAGTACTTC.

This clonotype was counted between two and nine times. The V call is TRBV28, the J call TRBJ2-1, with 7 positions matching TRBD2. Germline V lookup: CDR1 MDHEN, CDR2 SYDVKM. The CDR3 extends over 14 amino acids. The trim removed 2 bases at V and 9 bases at J, leaving 7 bases unmatched. CDR3 DNA: TGTGCCAGCAGTTTAGCGGGAGTGGAAGGTGAGCAGTTCTTC. Its protein product is CASSLAGVEGEQFF.

The chain recombines TRBV28 with TRBJ1-2; tentative D call: TRBD1 (5 bases). This CDR3 spans 12 amino acids. V lost 3 bases to trimming and J lost 4 bases, with 6 bases between them. From germline, CDR1 is MDHEN and CDR2 SYDVKM. The CDR3 DNA reads TGTGCCAGCAGTTTGGGACGCTATGGCTACACCTTC. Protein sequence: CASSLGRYGYTF.

This clonotype has a count of ten or more. In DNA form, the CDR3 reads TGTGCCAGCAGCTTGCCGGGACAGGGGAAAGCTTTCTTT. Translating it yields CASSLPGQGKAFF. The V call is TRBV7-2, the J call TRBJ1-1, with TRBD1 identical over 10 bases. The CDR3 totals 13 residues. Germline V gene lookup returns CDR1 SGHTA and CDR2 FQGNSA. Trimming cost V 3 bases and J 9 bases; bases outside gene matches: 4.

This chain joins TRBV20-1 and TRBJ1-6; a possible D gene is TRBD1 (5 bases). Germline values: CDR1 DFQATT, CDR2 SNEGSKA (reference sequence). V lost 3 bases and J lost 10, with 10 bases in between. This CDR3 is built from 12 residues. CDR3 sequence reads: CSASRVSSPLHF. CDR3 coding DNA: TGCAGTGCTAGCAGGGTGTCCTCACCCCTCCACTTT.

This clonotype was seen only a few times. The V call is TRBV6-2 or TRBV6-3, the J call TRBJ1-1; no definite D call. CDR1 MNHEY and CDR2 SVGEGT come from the germline V gene. V lost 7 bases, J lost 0 bases, and 9 bases lay in between. The CDR3 contains 13 residues. CDR3 protein: CASKTDMNTEAFF. Written as DNA, the CDR3 is TGTGCCAGCAAAACAGACATGAACACTGAAGCTTTCTTT.

This clonotype was found a few times. The gene calls are TRBV5-1 and TRBJ2-5; 7 bases agree with TRBD1. Unmatched junction bases numbered 1, after V lost 2 bases and J lost 3 bases. Germline-derived CDR1 and CDR2 are SGHRS and YFSETQ. There are 13 residues in the CDR3. This CDR3 is CASSFDREETQYF. The CDR3 DNA reads as TGCGCCAGCAGCTTCGACAGGGAAGAGACCCAGTACTTC. Complete variable domain (other parts from reference TRBV5-1 and TRBJ2-5): KAGVTQTPRYLIKTRGQQVTLSCSPISGHRSVSWYQQTPGQGLQFLFEYFSETQRNKGNFPGRFSGRQFSNSRSEMNVSTLELGDSALYLCASSFDREETQYFGPGTRLLVL.